This TCR beta chain was found in a study of cytomegalovirus exposure and HLA in healthy donors. Study at large: The Caucasian-associated ancestry cluster contained about four fifths of the 398 genotyped donors.

Primers included in the PCR were 60 Vbeta and 13 Jbeta primers. The repertoire was sequenced with immunoSEQ multiplex PCR; TCRdb's copy has only in-frame clones and lacks some. In the table there are fewer than 65,000 clones, 73% of which are singletons. Details on this clone: Its antigen remains unidentified.

CDR1 is MRHNA and CDR2 is SNTAGT in the germline V gene. V was trimmed by 11 bases and J by 1 base, leaving 15 bases between them. The CDR3 is 14 residues long. Study-level results: It was likely that a cluster of highly shared sequence variants was a sequencing artifact. TCR beta sequences reportedly predicted the HLA-A and HLA-B alleles of most subjects accurately. Confirmation was obtained in vitro that a few CMV-associated chains are specific for CMV antigens.

The genes are TRBV6-4 and TRBJ1-3, with D hard to call. This sequence originates from a man in his forties or fifties in good health and CMV-seronegative. Sequencing input: PBMCs. The CDR3: CAPSCGRSGNTIYF. CDR3 DNA sequence: TGTGCCCCCAGTTGTGGGCGATCTGGAAACACCATATATTTT.